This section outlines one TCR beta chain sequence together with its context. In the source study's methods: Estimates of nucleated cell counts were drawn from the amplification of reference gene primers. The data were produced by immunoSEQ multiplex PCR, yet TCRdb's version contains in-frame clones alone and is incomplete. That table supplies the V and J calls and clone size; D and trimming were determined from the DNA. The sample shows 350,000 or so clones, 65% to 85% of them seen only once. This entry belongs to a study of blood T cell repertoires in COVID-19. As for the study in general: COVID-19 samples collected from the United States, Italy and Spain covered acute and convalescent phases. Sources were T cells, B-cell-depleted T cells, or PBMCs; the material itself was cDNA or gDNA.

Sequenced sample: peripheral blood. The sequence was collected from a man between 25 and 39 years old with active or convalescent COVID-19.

CDR3 sequence (DNA): TGCAGCGTTCTTACAGGGGACACTGAAGCTTTCTTT. Translated: CSVLTGDTEAFF. The V call is TRBV29-1, the J call TRBJ1-1; 7 nucleotides align to TRBD1. With 5 bases clipped from V and 3 bases from J, the junction kept 3 bases outside the gene matches. From germline, CDR1 is SQVTM and CDR2 ANQGSEA. CDR3 length equals 12 residues.